These T cell receptor beta chains were read from a single sample in a study of blood T cell repertoires in COVID-19. Only in-frame clones appear in the TCRdb table, and some are missing; sequencing was by immunoSEQ multiplex PCR. The top ten clones hold more than 8% of a sample with tens of thousands of clones, 82% of them seen once. The source material was peripheral blood. These receptor sequences come from an elderly woman with acute or convalescent COVID-19. The CDR3 runs from the conserved cysteine through the conserved F or W. A D gene is named only where the DNA matches it firmly. Only some rows state a clone size, as once, few, many or a class for expanded clones.

>.|few|TRBV5-1|TRBJ2-7
TGCGCCAGCAGACATACGGGACTCTCCTTTAACGAGCAGTACTTC
CASRHTGLSFNEQYF
>.|.|TRBV15|TRBJ1-1
TGTGCCACCAGCAGAGATGGGGGGATGGAAGCTTTCTTT
CATSRDGGMEAFF
>TRBD1|.|TRBV28|TRBJ1-2
TGTGCCAGCAGTTTCGCCCGAGGACGACAGGGAGGTGGCTACACCTTC
CASSFARGRQGGGYTF
>.|.|TRBV7-9|TRBJ2-2
TGTGCCAGCAGCTTTAACGGGATGGGGAACACCGGGGAGCTGTTTTTT
CASSFNGMGNTGELFF
>.|.|TRBV30|TRBJ2-7
TGTGCCTGGACATCTCCGGGACTAACTAGGGGGTACGAGCAGTACTTC
CAWTSPGLTRGYEQYF
>TRBD2|few|TRBV15|TRBJ2-3
TGTGCCACCAGCAGAAGTGCTAGCGGGAGCACAGATACGCAGTATTTT
CATSRSASGSTDTQYF
>.|.|TRBV7-2|TRBJ2-5
TGTGCCAGCAGCCCAGGTGCGGGGACCCAGTACTTC
CASSPGAGTQYF
>TRBD2|.|TRBV2|TRBJ2-5
TGTGCCAGCAGGCTAGCGGGAGAGACCCAGTACTTC
CASRLAGETQYF
>TRBD1|few|TRBV28|TRBJ1-2
TGTGCCAGCAGTAACAGGGGGCTGGTCTATGGCTACACCTTC
CASSNRGLVYGYTF
>.|once|TRBV5-1|TRBJ1-4
TGCGCCAGCAGCTTGCGGACATCCCATAACCGACAGGATCGGCTGTTTTTT
CASSLRTSHNRQDRLFF
>.|.|TRBV6-5|TRBJ1-2
TGTGCCAGCAGTTACTCTCAGCGTACGGGTGGCTACACCTTC
CASSYSQRTGGYTF
>.|.|TRBV9|TRBJ2-6
TGTGCCAGCAGCCCGAGAGAGGGAATTGGGGCCAACGTCCTGACTTTC
CASSPREGIGANVLTF
>.|.|TRBV7-3|TRBJ2-3
TGTGCCAGCAGCTCCCGGACTCGGGGGGATACGCAGTATTTT
CASSSRTRGDTQYF
>.|.|TRBV2|TRBJ1-1
TGTGCCAGCAGTGAAGGGACACTAAACACTGAAGCTTTCTTT
CASSEGTLNTEAFF
>TRBD2|.|TRBV23-1|TRBJ2-3
TGCGCCAGCAGTCGGGGAGGGAGCACAGATACGCAGTATTTT
CASSRGGSTDTQYF
>TRBD1|.|TRBV10-2|TRBJ2-1
TGCGCCAGCAACCCTCACCGGGACAGGGCCTCTAATGAGCAGTTCTTC
CASNPHRDRASNEQFF
>TRBD1|.|TRBV19|TRBJ2-5
TGTGCCAGTAGTGTAAGAACAGGGGGAGTAAAAGAGACCCAGTACTTC
CASSVRTGGVKETQYF
>.|.|TRBV20-1|TRBJ1-1
TGCAGTGCCCGACCGGGGAGGGCAGCTTTCTTT
CSARPGRAAFF
>.|.|TRBV27|TRBJ2-7
TGTGCCAGCAAGTCCTCGGATGGGCTGGGCCTGAGCGAGCAGTACTTC
CASKSSDGLGLSEQYF
>TRBD1|.|TRBV5-1|TRBJ1-1
TGCGCCAGCAGCTTGACGGCAGGGGGCACTGAAGCTTTCTTT
CASSLTAGGTEAFF
>TRBD2|.|TRBV24-1|TRBJ2-3
TGTGCCACCACTGGTGGGGGAGGGACAGATACGCAGTATTTT
CATTGGGGTDTQYF
>.|.|TRBV1|TRBJ2-7
TGCACCAGCAGCCAAGAAAGGACGGCCGCGGGGGGATCCCACGAGCAGTACTTC
CTSSQERTAAGGSHEQYF
>.|.|TRBV12-5|TRBJ2-7
TGTGCTAGTGGTTTGGTGGCTTCCTACGAGCAGTACTTC
CASGLVASYEQYF
>TRBD1|.|TRBV29-1|TRBJ1-1
TGCAGCGTGCGAACAGGGGGCAGCACTGAAGCTTTCTTT
CSVRTGGSTEAFF
>.|.|TRBV27|TRBJ2-7
TGTGCCAGCAGGTTAGGTGGCAGAAGATACGAGCAGTACTTC
CASRLGGRRYEQYF
>TRBD2|.|TRBV7-2|TRBJ2-7
TGTGCCAGCAGCTCCCCCCGGCGGCGGGGGGCGGCCGCGCAGTACTTC
CASSSPRRRGAAAQYF
>TRBD1|.|TRBV24-1|TRBJ2-3
TGTGCCACCAGACCAGGGGGAACAGATACGCAGTATTTT
CATRPGGTDTQYF
>TRBD1|.|TRBV6-1|TRBJ1-2
TGTGCCAGCAGTGCCTCCCCCGGACAGGGCTTCTATGGCTACACCTTC
CASSASPGQGFYGYTF